The subject of this entry is one T cell receptor (beta chain). This record comes from a study of T cells in tuberculosis. Thawed, overnight-rested PBMC were stained with GMM-loaded CD1B tetramer, viability dye and anti-CD3, then sorted. The CD1B tetramers carried C32 glucose monomycolate purified from Rhodococcus equi. The table came from immunoSEQ multiplex PCR; TCRdb's copy has only in-frame clones and leaves some out. The table includes tens of thousands of clones, approximately 91% detected once. V dropped 0 bases and J dropped 7 bases, with 16 bases sitting between them. Germline V CDR1 and CDR2: GTSNPN, SVGIG (reference sequence). The CDR3 loop spans 14 amino acids.

Material: CD1b-GMM tetramer-negative cells sorted from PBMCs. The TCR was taken from an adult woman with latent tuberculosis. V is TRBV30 and J is TRBJ2-7, with D maybe TRBD1 (5 bases). The DNA for the CDR3 is TGTGCCTGGAGTGTACTTGGGGCCCTTGGGGAGCAGTACTTC. Its translation is CAWSVLGALGEQYF. Full variable domain (outside the CDR3, taken from reference TRBV30 and TRBJ2-7): SQTIHQWPATLVQPVGSPLSLECTVEGTSNPNLYWYRQAAGRGLQLLFYSVGIGQISSEVPQNLSASRPQDRQFILSSKKLLLSDSGFYLCAWSVLGALGEQYFGPGTRLTVT.